The T cell receptor (beta chain) under discussion was sequenced for a study of early T cells in non-severe SARS-CoV-2 infection. Overall study context: Sequencing targeted bulk RNA from unsorted whole blood, leaving chains unpaired. Study outcomes and limitations: The matching step, a VDJdb search, favored anti-spike CD8 responses and missed private and CD4 specificities.

In the case of this clonotype: Its antigen is unknown.

The library protocol tagged individual cDNA molecules with unique molecular identifiers. TCRdb analysed the 5' RACE reads with MiXCR anew, one entry per CDR3 protein. The sample lists under 80,000 distinct CDR3 sequences, about 9.9% occurring once. The sample taken for sequencing was whole blood. This TCR was sampled from an adult who was a healthcare worker with PCR-confirmed SARS-CoV-2 infection or an uninfected control (not recorded which).

The CDR3 DNA sequence: TGTGCCAGCAGACTCCTTGAGAGCACTGAAGCTTTCTTT. It specifies CASRLLESTEAFF. J is TRBJ1-1 and V is TRBV6-5; no firm D call. Trimming removed 6 bases from V and 4 bases from J, with 12 bases in between. Per the germline V gene, CDR1 is MNHEY and CDR2 is SVGAGI. CDR3 size: 13 residues.